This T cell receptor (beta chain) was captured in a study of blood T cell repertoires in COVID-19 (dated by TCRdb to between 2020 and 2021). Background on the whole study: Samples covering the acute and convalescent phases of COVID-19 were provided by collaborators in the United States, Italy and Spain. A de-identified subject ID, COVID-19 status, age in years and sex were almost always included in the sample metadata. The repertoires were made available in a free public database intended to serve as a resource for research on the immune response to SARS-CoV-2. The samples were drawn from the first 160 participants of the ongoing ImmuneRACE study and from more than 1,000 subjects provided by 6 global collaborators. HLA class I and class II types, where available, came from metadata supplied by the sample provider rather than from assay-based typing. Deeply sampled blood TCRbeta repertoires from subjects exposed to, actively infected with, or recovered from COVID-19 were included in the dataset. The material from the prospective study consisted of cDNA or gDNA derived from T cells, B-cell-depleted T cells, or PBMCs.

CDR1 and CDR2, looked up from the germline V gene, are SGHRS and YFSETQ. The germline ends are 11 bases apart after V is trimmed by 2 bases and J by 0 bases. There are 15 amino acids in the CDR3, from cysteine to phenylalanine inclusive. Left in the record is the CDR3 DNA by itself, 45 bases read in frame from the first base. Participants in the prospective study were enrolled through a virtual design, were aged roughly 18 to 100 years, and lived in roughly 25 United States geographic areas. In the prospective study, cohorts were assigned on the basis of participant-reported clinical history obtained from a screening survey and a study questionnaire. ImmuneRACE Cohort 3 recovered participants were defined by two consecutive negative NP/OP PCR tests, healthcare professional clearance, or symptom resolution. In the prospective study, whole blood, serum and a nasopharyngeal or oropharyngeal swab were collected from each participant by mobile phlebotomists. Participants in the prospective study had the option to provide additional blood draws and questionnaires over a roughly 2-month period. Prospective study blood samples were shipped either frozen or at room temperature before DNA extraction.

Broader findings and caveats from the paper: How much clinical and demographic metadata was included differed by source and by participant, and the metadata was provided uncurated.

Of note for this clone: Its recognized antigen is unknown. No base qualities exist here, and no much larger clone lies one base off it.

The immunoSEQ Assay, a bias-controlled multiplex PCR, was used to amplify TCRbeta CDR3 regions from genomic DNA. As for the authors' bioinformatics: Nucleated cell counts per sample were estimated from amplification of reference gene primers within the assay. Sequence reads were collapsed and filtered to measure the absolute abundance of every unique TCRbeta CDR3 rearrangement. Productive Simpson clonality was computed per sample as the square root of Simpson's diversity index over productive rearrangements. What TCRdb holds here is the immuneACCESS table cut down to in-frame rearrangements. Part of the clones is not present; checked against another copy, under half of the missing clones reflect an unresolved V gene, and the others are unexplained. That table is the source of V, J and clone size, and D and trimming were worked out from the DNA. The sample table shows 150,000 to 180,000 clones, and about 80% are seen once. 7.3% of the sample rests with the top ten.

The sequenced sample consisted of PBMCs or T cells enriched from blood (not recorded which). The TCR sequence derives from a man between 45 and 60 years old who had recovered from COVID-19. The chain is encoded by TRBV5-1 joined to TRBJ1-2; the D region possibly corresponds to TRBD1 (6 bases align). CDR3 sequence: CASSFQGQSNYGYTF. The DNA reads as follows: TGCGCCAGCAGCTTCCAGGGACAATCTAACTATGGCTACACCTTC.